The sample holds a few counts of the clone carrying this TCR beta chain. Its antigen is undetermined. After template switching added a universal primer site, the resulting cDNA carried unique molecular identifiers. TCRdb redid the calling of the 5' RACE reads with MiXCR, one entry per CDR3 protein. The sample carries 400,000 to 600,000 distinct CDR3 sequences, more than 20% recorded once. This sample is drawn from a study of identical twins. Regarding the study as a whole: Interpretation of the results relied on cross-sectional statistical analysis and not on following the same donors. Twins showed weaker excess sharing in their beta out-of-frame sequences.

The ends were cut back, 4 bases at V and 6 bases at J, with 12 bases in the middle. The CDR3 totals 13 residues. CDR1 and CDR2 (germline): LGHDT, YNNKEL (reference sequence). This sample was shared with a second study, whose subject was yellow fever vaccine responses in identical twins.

This receptor was obtained from a woman aged 18-29 years in good health. The sequencing sample was made of CD4+ T cells sorted from blood. V and J are TRBV3-1 and TRBJ1-1; D uncertain. The CDR3 reads CASSPGLVSEAFF. CDR3 bases: TGTGCCAGCAGCCCGGGTTTGGTTTCTGAAGCTTTCTTT.